These 10 T cell receptor beta chains were all obtained from the same sample, sequenced in a study of beta chain features in type 1 diabetes. All of the isolated RNA was reverse transcribed, so expressed TCRB transcripts were sequenced. Repertoires were generated with immunoSEQ multiplex PCR, while TCRdb's copy carries only in-frame clones and drops some. The repertoire consists of about half a million clones, with 10% to 12% occurring once and the leading ten covering 0.04% to 0.05%. Sequenced sample: naive CD4+ T cells from blood. The receptors stem from a woman between 18 and 29 years old in good health.

A few counts support this clone. The chain uses TRBV18 and TRBJ2-7; TRBD2 aligns across 8 bases. Germline CDR1 KGHSH, CDR2 LQKENI. The CDR3 totals 15 residues. V trimming: 5 bases; J trimming: 6 bases; junction bases outside the gene matches: 12. CDR3 in amino acids: CASSTMRAAGGEQYV. The CDR3 coding sequence is TGTGCCAGCTCAACCATGAGAGCTGCGGGGGGCGAGCAGTACGTC.

The V call is TRBV6-6, the J call TRBJ2-7; either TRBD1 or TRBD2 may fit D (7 bases each). Germline V lookup: CDR1 MNHNY, CDR2 SVGAGI (reference sequence). The CDR3 contains 15 residues. Trimming left V 6 bases short and J 1 base short, with 16 bases between. The CDR3 is CASSTTGEGSYEQYF. In DNA, the CDR3 is TGTGCCAGCAGCACAACAGGGGAGGGGTCCTACGAGCAGTACTTC.

This clone was counted only a few times. The chain joins TRBV29-1 to TRBJ1-2; D gene unclear. V gave up 1 base and J gave up 8 bases, with 17 bases separating them. The germline V gene has CDR1 SQVTM and CDR2 ANQGSEA. The CDR3 is made up of 14 amino acids. CDR3 amino acids: CSVEGSGDRRGYTF. The DNA of the CDR3 is TGCAGCGTTGAAGGGTCGGGAGATCGGCGAGGCTACACCTTC.

This clone was counted only a few times. This chain connects TRBV14 to TRBJ2-1; D assignment may be TRBD1 or TRBD2 (6 bases each). The V and J ends lost 3 bases and 4 bases respectively, with 16 bases between them. The length of the CDR3 is 16 residues. CDR1 is SGHDN and CDR2 is FVKESK in the germline V gene. CDR3 DNA: TGTGCCAGCAGCCACCCAACTAGGGGGGCTTACAATGAGCAGTTCTTC. Encoded protein: CASSHPTRGAYNEQFF.

This rearrangement joins TRBV9 to TRBJ2-5; D might be TRBD2 (6 bases). The germline gives CDR1 SGDLS, CDR2 YYNGEE. V dropped 3 bases and J dropped 9 bases, with 21 bases sitting between them. CDR3 length equals 15 residues. DNA of the CDR3: TGTGCCAGCAGCGCCCAATGGGCGGGGTCCGAGTCCCAGTACTTC. Encoded protein: CASSAQWAGSESQYF.

The rearrangement links TRBV11-1 to TRBJ2-3; 8 bases map to TRBD1. The germline CDR1 and CDR2 sequences are SGHAT and FQDESV (reference sequence). This CDR3 region has 14 residues. J gave up 6 bases and V 4 bases, and 6 bases lay outside the gene matches. CDR3 in DNA: TGTGCCAGCAGCTCGGGACAGGCGGGCGATACGCAGTATTTT. Translating gives CASSSGQAGDTQYF.

Only a few counts were recorded for this clone. The rearrangement uses TRBV19 and TRBJ2-3, with D possibly being TRBD2 (5 bases). This CDR3 is built from 15 residues. Germline V gives CDR1 LNHDA, CDR2 SQIVND (reference sequence). Between the trimmed V and J ends, which lost 2 bases and 6 bases, there was a span of 15 bases. In DNA form, the CDR3 reads TGTGCCAGTAGTATAACACTAGGAGTAAGTGATACGCAGTATTTT. This codes for CASSITLGVSDTQYF.

The chain recombines TRBV19 with TRBJ2-5; D call uncertain. Germline V gene data show CDR1 as LNHDA and CDR2 as SQIVND (reference sequence). Trimming pared 5 bases from V and 5 bases from J, leaving 12 bases between. This CDR3 is built from 13 residues. The CDR3 region is CASSPFGWETQYF. The CDR3 DNA is TGTGCCAGTAGTCCCTTTGGTTGGGAGACCCAGTACTTC.

In its sample, this clone was seen a few times. The chain is built from TRBV19 and TRBJ2-5, with a weak D call TRBD2 (6 bases). The ends were cut back, 7 bases at V and 2 bases at J, with 17 bases in the middle. Germline V lookup: CDR1 LNHDA, CDR2 SQIVND (reference sequence). CDR3 length: 15 residues. CDR3 DNA: TGTGCCAGTACCATCGGGCGGGACCCACAAGAGACCCAGTACTTC. Translation gives CASTIGRDPQETQYF.

The chain is built from TRBV18 and TRBJ2-7; D is perhaps TRBD1 (5 bases). V was cut by 3 bases and J by 6 bases, with 18 bases left in between. The CDR3 is 15 amino acids. Germline V gives CDR1 KGHSH, CDR2 LQKENI. The DNA of the CDR3 is TGTGCCAGCTCACCTGGAGTCGGCAGGGTATCCGAGCAGTACGTC. Protein product: CASSPGVGRVSEQYV.